This T cell receptor (beta chain) was recovered during a study of blood T cell repertoires in COVID-19. Study in general: T cells, B-cell-depleted T cells, or PBMCs provided the cDNA or gDNA that served as material.

This clone was seen more than once but under ten times. The V and J ends lost 7 bases and 9 bases respectively, with 15 bases between them. The length of the CDR3 is 12 residues. CDR1 and CDR2 (germline): MNHEY, SVGAGI. Sequenced by immunoSEQ multiplex PCR; TCRdb stores in-frame clones only, minus some. The data hold 100,000 to 150,000 clones, with around 90% observed a single time. This receptor was identified in a man aged 45-65 years with active COVID-19. The chain joins TRBV6-5 to TRBJ1-1; D might be TRBD1 (6 bases). What was sequenced was peripheral blood. The CDR3 DNA reads TGTGCCAGCAAATCTCCAGGGGAGAAAGCTTTCTTT. Translating gives CASKSPGEKAFF.